A single sample is the source of the 4 T cell receptor beta chains below, sequenced in a study of OX40 agonist ivuxolimab in advanced cancers. Library method: the immunoSEQ multiplex PCR assay. TCRdb took this table from immuneACCESS and kept in-frame rearrangements with V and J called. Such tables lack part of the clones; where checked against another copy, unresolved V genes explain under half of the gap, and the rest is unexplained. The sample table lists 70,000 to 95,000 clones, 85% to 90% of them with a count of one. Under 15% of the sample rests with the top ten. Here the sequenced sample was CD4+ or CD8+ T cells sorted from blood, taken in a trial of the OX40 agonist ivuxolimab. The receptors originated from an adult with an advanced solid tumor such as melanoma, head and neck, liver or kidney cancer.

This clone was counted only a few times. The CDR3 protein is CACRGADGELFF. The CDR3 region has the DNA TGTGCCTGCCGGGGGGCCGACGGGGAGCTGTTTTTT. The chain is built from TRBV2 and TRBJ2-2; tentatively, D is TRBD2 (7 bases). CDR3 length: 12 amino acids. Germline CDR1 is SNHLY and CDR2 is FYNNEI. V was pared by 11 bases and J by 7 bases, with 14 bases between.

This clone was observed a handful of times. The V and J genes are TRBV7-8 and TRBJ2-1; 9 bases line up with TRBD2. Germline CDR1 reads SGHVS; CDR2 reads FQNEAQ. The J segment lost 8 bases and the V segment lost 5 bases, leaving 13 bases of the junction unmatched. CDR3 length equals 16 residues. CDR3 bases: TGTGCCAGCAGCCCATTCGGGACTAGCTTTGGGGATGAGCAGTTCTTC. It yields the protein CASSPFGTSFGDEQFF. The variable domain in full, with the rest retrieved from reference TRBV7-8 and TRBJ2-1, is GAGVSQSPRYKVAKRGQDVALRCDPISGHVSLFWYQQALGQGPEFLTYFQNEAQLDKSGLPSDRFFAERPEGSVSTLKIQRTQQEDSAVYLCASSPFGTSFGDEQFFGPGTRLTVL.

The chain recombines TRBV6-5 with TRBJ2-1, with 9 nucleotides matching TRBD1. From germline, CDR1 is MNHEY and CDR2 SVGAGI. This CDR3 is built from 14 residues. V gave up 9 bases and J gave up 3 bases; unmatched junction bases: 6. The CDR3 DNA follows: TGTGCCAGTACGGGACAGGGAAACTACAATGAGCAGTTCTTC. It yields the protein CASTGQGNYNEQFF.

The chain combines TRBV18 with TRBJ1-1; TRBD1 might be the D (6 bases). Deletions cut 3 bases from V and 3 bases from J, with 14 bases between. Germline CDR1 is KGHSH and CDR2 is LQKENI. CDR3 length: 15 residues. The CDR3 spells CASSPTFRGDTEAFF. Written as DNA, the CDR3 is TGTGCCAGCTCACCTACTTTCAGGGGTGACACTGAAGCTTTCTTT.